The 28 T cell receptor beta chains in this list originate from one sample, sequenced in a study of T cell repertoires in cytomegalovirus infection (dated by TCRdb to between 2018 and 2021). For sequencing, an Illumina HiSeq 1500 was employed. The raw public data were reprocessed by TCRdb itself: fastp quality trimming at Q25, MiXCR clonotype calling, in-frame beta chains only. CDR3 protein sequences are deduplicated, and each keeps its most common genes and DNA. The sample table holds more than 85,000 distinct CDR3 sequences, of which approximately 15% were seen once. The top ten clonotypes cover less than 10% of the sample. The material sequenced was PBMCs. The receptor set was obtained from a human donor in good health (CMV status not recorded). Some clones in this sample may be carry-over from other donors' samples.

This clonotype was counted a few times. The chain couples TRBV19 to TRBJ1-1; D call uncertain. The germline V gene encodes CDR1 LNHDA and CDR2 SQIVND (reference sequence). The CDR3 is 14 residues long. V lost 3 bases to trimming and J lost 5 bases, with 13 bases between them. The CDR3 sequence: CASSINQFGTEAFF. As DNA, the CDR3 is TGTGCCAGTAGTATCAATCAGTTTGGGACTGAAGCTTTCTTT.

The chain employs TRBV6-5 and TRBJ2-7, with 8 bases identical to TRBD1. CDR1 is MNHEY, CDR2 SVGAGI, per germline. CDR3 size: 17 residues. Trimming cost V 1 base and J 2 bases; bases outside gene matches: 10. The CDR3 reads CASSYYTGTGHTYEQYF. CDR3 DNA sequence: TGTGCCAGCAGTTACTATACCGGGACAGGCCATACCTACGAGCAGTACTTC.

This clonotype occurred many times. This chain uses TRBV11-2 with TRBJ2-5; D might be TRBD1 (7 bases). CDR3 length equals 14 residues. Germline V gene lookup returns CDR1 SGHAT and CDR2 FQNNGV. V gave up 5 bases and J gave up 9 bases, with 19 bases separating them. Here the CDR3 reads CASSRGVVQGPQYF. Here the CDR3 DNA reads TGTGCCAGCAGCCGCGGGGTGGTACAGGGGCCCCAGTACTTC.

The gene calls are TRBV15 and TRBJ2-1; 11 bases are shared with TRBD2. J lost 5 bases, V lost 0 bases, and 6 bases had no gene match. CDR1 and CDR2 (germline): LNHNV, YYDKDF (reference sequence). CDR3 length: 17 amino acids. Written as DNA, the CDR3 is TGTGCCACCAGCAGAGATCCGTCTAGCGGGGGGAACAATGAGCAGTTCTTC. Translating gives CATSRDPSSGGNNEQFF.

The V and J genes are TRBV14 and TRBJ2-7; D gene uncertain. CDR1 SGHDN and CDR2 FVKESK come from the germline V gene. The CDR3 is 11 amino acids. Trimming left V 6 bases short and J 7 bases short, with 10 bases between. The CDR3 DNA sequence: TGTGCCAGCAGTCGACTCCGGGAGCAGTACTTC. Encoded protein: CASSRLREQYF.

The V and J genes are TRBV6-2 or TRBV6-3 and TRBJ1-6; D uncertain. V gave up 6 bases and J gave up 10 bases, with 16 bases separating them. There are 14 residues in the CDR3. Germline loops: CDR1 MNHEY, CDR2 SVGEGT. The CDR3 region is CASSPLVLSSPLHF. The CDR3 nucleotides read TGTGCCAGCAGCCCGTTGGTACTCTCCTCACCCCTCCACTTT.

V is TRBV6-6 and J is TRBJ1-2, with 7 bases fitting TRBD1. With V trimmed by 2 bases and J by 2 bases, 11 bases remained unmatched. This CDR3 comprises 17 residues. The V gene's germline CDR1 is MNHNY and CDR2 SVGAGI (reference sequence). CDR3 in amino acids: CASSYLSPGGQNYGYTF. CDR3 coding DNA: TGTGCCAGCAGTTACCTTTCCCCGGGGGGACAGAACTATGGCTACACCTTC.

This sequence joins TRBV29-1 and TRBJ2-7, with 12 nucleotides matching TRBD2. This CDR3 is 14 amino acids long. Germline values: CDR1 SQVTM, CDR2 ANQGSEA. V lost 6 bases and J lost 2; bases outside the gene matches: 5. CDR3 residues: CSVLLAGGTYEQYF. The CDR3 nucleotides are TGCAGCGTCTTACTAGCGGGGGGCACCTACGAGCAGTACTTC.

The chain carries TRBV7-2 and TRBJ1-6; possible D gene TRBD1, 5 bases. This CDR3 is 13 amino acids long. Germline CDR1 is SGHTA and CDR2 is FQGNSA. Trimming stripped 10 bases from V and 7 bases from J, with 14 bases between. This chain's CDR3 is CATSDRRNSPLHF. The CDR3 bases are TGTGCCACCTCCGACAGAAGAAATTCACCCCTCCACTTT.

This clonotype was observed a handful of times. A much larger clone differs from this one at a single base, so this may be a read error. CDR3: CASGSRSNPAGGQGTQYF. In nucleotides, the CDR3 is TGTGCCAGCGGCTCCCGATCAAACCCAGCGGGGGGCCAAGGGACCCAGTACTTC. The chain joins TRBV7-4 to TRBJ2-5; 9 bases match TRBD2. Germline assignment: CDR1 SGHVT and CDR2 SQSDAQ. The CDR3 loop spans 18 amino acids.

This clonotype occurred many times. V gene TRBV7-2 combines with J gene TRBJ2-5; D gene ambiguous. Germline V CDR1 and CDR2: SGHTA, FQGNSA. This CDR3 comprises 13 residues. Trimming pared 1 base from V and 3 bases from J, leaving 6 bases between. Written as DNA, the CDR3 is TGTGCCAGCAGCTTAGGAGAAAAAGAGACCCAGTACTTC. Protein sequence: CASSLGEKETQYF. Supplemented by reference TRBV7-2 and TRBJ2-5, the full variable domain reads GAGVSQSPSNKVTEKGKDVELRCDPISGHTALYWYRQSLGQGLEFLIYFQGNSAPDKSGLPSDRFSAERTGGSVSTLTIQRTQQEDSAVYLCASSLGEKETQYFGPGTRLLVL.

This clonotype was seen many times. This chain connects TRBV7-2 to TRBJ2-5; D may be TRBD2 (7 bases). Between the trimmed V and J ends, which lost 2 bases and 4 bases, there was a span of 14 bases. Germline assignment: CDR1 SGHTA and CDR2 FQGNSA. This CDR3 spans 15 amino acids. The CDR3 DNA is TGTGCCAGCAGCTTACGTGGGGGGGCCGTAGAGACCCAGTACTTC. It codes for CASSLRGGAVETQYF.

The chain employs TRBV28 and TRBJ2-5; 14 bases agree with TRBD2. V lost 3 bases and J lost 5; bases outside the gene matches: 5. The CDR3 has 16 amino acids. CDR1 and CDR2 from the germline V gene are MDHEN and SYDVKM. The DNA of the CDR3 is TGTGCCAGCAGTTTGCTGGGACTAGCGGGGGAGGAGACCCAGTACTTC. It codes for CASSLLGLAGEETQYF.

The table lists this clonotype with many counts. The CDR3 spells CASSYQLEQYF. In nucleotides, the CDR3 is TGTGCCAGCAGCTACCAATTAGAGCAGTACTTC. This chain uses TRBV2 with TRBJ2-7; D gene uncertain. Germline V gene data show CDR1 as SNHLY and CDR2 as FYNNEI. The CDR3 runs 11 residues. V lost 6 bases and J lost 7, with 10 bases in between. Full variable domain (rest looked up from reference TRBV2 and TRBJ2-7): EPEVTQTPSHQVTQMGQEVILRCVPISNHLYFYWYRQILGQKVEFLVSFYNNEISEKSEIFDDQFSVERPDGSNFTLKIRSTKLEDSAMYFCASSYQLEQYFGPGTRLTVT.

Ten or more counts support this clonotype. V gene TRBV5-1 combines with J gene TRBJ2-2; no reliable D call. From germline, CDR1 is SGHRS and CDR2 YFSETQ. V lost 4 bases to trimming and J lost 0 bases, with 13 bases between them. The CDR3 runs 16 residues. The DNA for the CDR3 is TGCGCCAGCAGCAGTGCAGCGTTGACGAACACCGGGGAGCTGTTTTTT. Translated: CASSSAALTNTGELFF. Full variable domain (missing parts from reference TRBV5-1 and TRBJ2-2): KAGVTQTPRYLIKTRGQQVTLSCSPISGHRSVSWYQQTPGQGLQFLFEYFSETQRNKGNFPGRFSGRQFSNSRSEMNVSTLELGDSALYLCASSSAALTNTGELFFGEGSRLTVL.

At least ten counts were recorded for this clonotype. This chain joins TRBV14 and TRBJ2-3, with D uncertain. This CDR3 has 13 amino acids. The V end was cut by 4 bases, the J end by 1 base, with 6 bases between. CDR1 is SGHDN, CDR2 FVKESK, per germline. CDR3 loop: CASSPWGTDTQYF. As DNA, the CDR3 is TGTGCCAGCAGCCCATGGGGCACAGATACGCAGTATTTT. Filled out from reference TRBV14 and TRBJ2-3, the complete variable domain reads EAGVTQFPSHSVIEKGQTVTLRCDPISGHDNLYWYRRVMGKEIKFLLHFVKESKQDESGMPNNRFLAERTGGTYSTLKVQPAELEDSGVYFCASSPWGTDTQYFGPGTRLTVL.

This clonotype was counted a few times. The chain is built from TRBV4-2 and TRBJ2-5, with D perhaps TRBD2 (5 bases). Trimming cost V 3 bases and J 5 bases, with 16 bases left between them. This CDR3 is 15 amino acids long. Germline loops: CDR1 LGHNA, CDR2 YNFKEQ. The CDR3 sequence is CASSQTSSGLETQYF. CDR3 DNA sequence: TGTGCCAGCAGCCAGACTTCGAGCGGCTTGGAGACCCAGTACTTC.

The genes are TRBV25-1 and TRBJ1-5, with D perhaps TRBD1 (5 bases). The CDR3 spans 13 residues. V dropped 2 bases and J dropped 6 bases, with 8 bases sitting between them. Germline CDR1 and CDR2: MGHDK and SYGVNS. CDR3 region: CASSEQGLQPQHF. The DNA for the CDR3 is TGTGCCAGCAGTGAACAGGGACTTCAGCCCCAGCATTTT.

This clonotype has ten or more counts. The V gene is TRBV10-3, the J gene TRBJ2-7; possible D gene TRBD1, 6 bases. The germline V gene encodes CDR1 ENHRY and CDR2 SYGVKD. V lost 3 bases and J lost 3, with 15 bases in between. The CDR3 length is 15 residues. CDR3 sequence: CAISDPGQRYYEQYF. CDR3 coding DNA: TGTGCCATCAGTGACCCGGGACAAAGATACTACGAGCAGTACTTC.

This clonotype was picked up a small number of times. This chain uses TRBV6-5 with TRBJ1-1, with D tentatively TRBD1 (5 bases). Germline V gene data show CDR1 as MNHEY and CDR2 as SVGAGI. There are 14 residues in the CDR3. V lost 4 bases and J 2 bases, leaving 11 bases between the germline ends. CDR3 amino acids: CASSLSGRNTEAFF. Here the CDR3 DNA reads TGTGCCAGCAGTTTGTCAGGGAGAAACACTGAAGCTTTCTTT.

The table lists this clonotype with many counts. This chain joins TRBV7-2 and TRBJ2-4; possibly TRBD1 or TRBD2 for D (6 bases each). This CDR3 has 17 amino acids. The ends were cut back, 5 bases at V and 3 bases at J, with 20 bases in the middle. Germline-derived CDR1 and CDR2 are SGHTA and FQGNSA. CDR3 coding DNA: TGTGCCAGCAGCCACGCGGCACAGGGAGGTGACAAAAACATTCAGTACTTC. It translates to CASSHAAQGGDKNIQYF.

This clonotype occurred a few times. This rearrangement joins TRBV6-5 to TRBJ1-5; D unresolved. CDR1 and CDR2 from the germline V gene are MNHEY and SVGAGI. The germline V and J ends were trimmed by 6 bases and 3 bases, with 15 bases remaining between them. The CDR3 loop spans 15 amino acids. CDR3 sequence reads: CASRSVEGLNQPQHF. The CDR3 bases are TGTGCCAGCAGGTCCGTGGAAGGGCTCAATCAGCCCCAGCATTTT.

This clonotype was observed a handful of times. Here the CDR3 reads CASRPGLAGVGEQFF. DNA for the CDR3: TGTGCCAGTCGACCGGGACTAGCGGGAGTGGGGGAGCAGTTCTTC. This sequence joins TRBV19 and TRBJ2-1; TRBD2 aligns across 14 bases. The CDR3 covers 15 residues. Germline V gene lookup returns CDR1 LNHDA and CDR2 SQIVND (reference sequence). Unmatched junction bases numbered 10, after V lost 8 bases and J lost 10 bases.

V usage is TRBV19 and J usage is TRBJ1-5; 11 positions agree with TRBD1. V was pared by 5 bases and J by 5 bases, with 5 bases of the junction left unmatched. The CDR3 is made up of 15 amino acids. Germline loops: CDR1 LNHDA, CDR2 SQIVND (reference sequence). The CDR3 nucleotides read TGTGCCAGTAGTGACGGGACAGGGGGATATCAGCCCCAGCATTTT. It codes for CASSDGTGGYQPQHF.

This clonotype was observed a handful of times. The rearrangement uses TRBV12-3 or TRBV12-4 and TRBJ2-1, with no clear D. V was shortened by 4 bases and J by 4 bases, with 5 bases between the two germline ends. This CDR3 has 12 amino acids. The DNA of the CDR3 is TGTGCCAGCAGTTACCCATACAATGAGCAGTTCTTC. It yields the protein CASSYPYNEQFF.

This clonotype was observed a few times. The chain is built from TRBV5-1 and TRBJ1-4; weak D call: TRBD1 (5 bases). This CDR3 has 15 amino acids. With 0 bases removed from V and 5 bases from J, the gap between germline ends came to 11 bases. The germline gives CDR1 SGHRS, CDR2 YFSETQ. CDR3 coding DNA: TGCGCCAGCAGCTTGGCTACAGGAAAAAATGAAAAACTGTTTTTT. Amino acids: CASSLATGKNEKLFF.

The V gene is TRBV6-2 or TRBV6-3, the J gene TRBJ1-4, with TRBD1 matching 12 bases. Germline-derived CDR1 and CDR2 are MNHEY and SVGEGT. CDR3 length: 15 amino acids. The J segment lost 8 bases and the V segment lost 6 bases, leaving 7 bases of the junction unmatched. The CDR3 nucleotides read TGTGCCAGCAGCCCCGCCGGGACAGGGGGCGAAAAACTGTTTTTT. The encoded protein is CASSPAGTGGEKLFF.

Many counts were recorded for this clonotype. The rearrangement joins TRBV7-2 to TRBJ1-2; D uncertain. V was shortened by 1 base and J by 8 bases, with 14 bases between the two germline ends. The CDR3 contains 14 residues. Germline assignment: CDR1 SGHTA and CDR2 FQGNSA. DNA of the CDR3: TGTGCCAGCAGCTTAGACCGGCCCTCGGGAGGCTACACCTTC. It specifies CASSLDRPSGGYTF.